What follows are 7 T cell receptor beta chains derived from one specimen sequenced in a study of siplizumab effects on memory and regulatory T cells. Here immunoSEQ multiplex PCR was the method, and the copy in TCRdb shows in-frame clones only, minus some. The sample lists more than 75,000 clones, more than 95% occurring once. The sample taken for sequencing was naive CD4+ T cells sorted from blood. The receptors were gathered from a human donor in good health.

This chain connects TRBV7-6 to TRBJ2-2, with D unresolved. Germline lookup yields CDR1 SGHVS and CDR2 FNYEAQ. V was trimmed by 3 bases and J by 5 bases, leaving 16 bases between them. The CDR3 runs to 16 residues. DNA of the CDR3: TGTGCCAGCAGCTTCAACTCGTTCCTAGGGACCGGGGAGCTGTTTTTT. Amino acids: CASSFNSFLGTGELFF.

The V call is TRBV10-3, the J call TRBJ2-7, with TRBD1 matching 10 bases. The germline V gene encodes CDR1 ENHRY and CDR2 SYGVKD. The CDR3 is made up of 14 amino acids. Trimming took 4 bases from V and 4 from J; bases not matched to a gene: 4. The CDR3 protein is CAISAGTGEYEQYF. CDR3 in DNA: TGTGCCATCAGTGCCGGGACAGGGGAGTACGAGCAGTACTTC.

This chain uses TRBV18 with TRBJ1-6, with D possibly TRBD1 on 5 matching bases. The germline V and J ends were trimmed by 2 bases and 9 bases, with 20 bases remaining between them. The germline gives CDR1 KGHSH, CDR2 LQKENI. This CDR3 region has 17 residues. This chain's CDR3 is CASSPYFSGQFSSPLHF. As DNA, the CDR3 is TGTGCCAGCTCACCATATTTTTCAGGGCAGTTTTCTTCACCCCTCCACTTT.

This clone was recorded once. The chain joins TRBV6-1 to TRBJ1-2; no definite D call. This CDR3 region has 11 residues. The V gene lost 5 bases and the J gene lost 5 bases, with 6 bases spanning the gap. Germline V CDR1 and CDR2: MNHNS, SASEGT. The CDR3 DNA reads TGTGCCAGCAGTTACCTATATGGCTACACCTTC. Translation: CASSYLYGYTF.

This chain connects TRBV6-1 to TRBJ2-4; possible D gene TRBD2, 7 bases. CDR1 MNHNS and CDR2 SASEGT come from the germline V gene. The CDR3 extends over 15 amino acids. V lost 7 bases and J lost 0, with 13 bases in between. CDR3 sequence (DNA): TGTGCCAGCAATCCGGGGGGCCTAGCCAAAAACATTCAGTACTTC. It is translated as CASNPGGLAKNIQYF.

The rearrangement joins TRBV28 to TRBJ1-6; tentative D call: TRBD1 (5 bases). Germline V CDR1 and CDR2: MDHEN, SYDVKM. This CDR3 contains 18 residues. The V and J ends lost 3 bases and 3 bases respectively, with 18 bases between them. The chain's CDR3 is CASSLPGTAGVYNSPLHF. CDR3 coding DNA: TGTGCCAGCAGTTTGCCCGGGACGGCAGGTGTCTATAATTCACCCCTCCACTTT.

The chain uses TRBV2 and TRBJ2-5, with 12 bases lining up with TRBD2. V trimming: 3 bases; J trimming: 5 bases; junction bases outside the gene matches: 7. This CDR3 contains 16 residues. Germline assignment: CDR1 SNHLY and CDR2 FYNNEI. The CDR3 region is CASSEASGGAWETQYF. The CDR3 nucleotides are TGTGCCAGCAGTGAGGCTAGCGGGGGGGCCTGGGAGACCCAGTACTTC.